This T cell receptor (beta chain) was captured in a study of blood T cell repertoires in COVID-19. Clones were sequenced by immunoSEQ multiplex PCR, and TCRdb holds only the in-frame ones, with some missing. This sample has fewer than 200,000 clones, with less than 85% found just once. The CDR3 consists of 14 residues. The germline V gene has CDR1 MNHEY and CDR2 SVGEGT. V shed 2 bases and J shed 7 bases, with 15 bases lying between them. Enrolled through a virtual design, the participants were between 18 and 89 years of age and came from some 25 US areas. The sequence came from a woman aged 45-65 years who had recovered from COVID-19. This sequence joins TRBV6-2 or TRBV6-3 and TRBJ2-7; D uncertain. The sequenced sample consisted of PBMCs or T cells enriched from blood (not recorded which). CDR3 nucleotides: TGTGCCAGCAGTTACGGGTCCCTAGGTTGGGAGCAGTACGTC. Residues: CASSYGSLGWEQYV.